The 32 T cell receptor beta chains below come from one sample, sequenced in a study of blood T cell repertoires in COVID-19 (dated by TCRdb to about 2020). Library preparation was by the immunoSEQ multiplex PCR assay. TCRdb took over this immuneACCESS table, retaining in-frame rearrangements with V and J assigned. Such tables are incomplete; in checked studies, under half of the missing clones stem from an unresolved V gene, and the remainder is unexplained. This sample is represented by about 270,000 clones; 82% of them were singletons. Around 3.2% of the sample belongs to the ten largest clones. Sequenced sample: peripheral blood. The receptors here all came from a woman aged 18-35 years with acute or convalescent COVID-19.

CDR3 region: CSVGERELIQYF. CDR3 sequence (DNA): TGCAGCGTTGGGGAACGGGAACTCATTCAGTACTTC. J is TRBJ2-4 and V is TRBV29-1, with TRBD2 as a possible D gene (5 bases). There are 12 residues in the CDR3. Germline-derived CDR1 and CDR2 are SQVTM and ANQGSEA. The V end was cut by 4 bases, the J end by 9 bases, with 13 bases between.

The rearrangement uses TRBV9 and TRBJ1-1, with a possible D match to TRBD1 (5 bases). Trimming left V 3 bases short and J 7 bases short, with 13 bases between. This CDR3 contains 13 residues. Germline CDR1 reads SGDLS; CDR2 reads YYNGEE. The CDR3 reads CASSGPSQGEAFF. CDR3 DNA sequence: TGTGCCAGCAGCGGCCCCAGCCAGGGTGAAGCTTTCTTT.

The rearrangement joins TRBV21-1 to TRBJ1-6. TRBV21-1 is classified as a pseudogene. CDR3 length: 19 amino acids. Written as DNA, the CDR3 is TGTGCCAGCAGCAATAAGGACTGTAGGGAGGGATTGAGAAATTCACCCCTCCACTTT. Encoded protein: CASSNKDCREGLRNSPLHF.

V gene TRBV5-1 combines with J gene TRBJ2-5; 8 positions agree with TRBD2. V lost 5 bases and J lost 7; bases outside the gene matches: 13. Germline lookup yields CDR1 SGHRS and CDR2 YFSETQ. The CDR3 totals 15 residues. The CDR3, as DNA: TGCGCCAGCAGACTAACTAGCGGAGATTCGGGGACCCAGTACTTC. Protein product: CASRLTSGDSGTQYF.

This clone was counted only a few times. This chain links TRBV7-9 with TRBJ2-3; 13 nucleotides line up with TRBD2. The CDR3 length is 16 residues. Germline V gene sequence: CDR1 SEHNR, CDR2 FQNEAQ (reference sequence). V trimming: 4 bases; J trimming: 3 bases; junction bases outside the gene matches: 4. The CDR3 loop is CASSSRTSGRTDTQYF. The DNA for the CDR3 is TGTGCCAGCAGCTCCCGGACTAGCGGGAGAACAGATACGCAGTATTTT.

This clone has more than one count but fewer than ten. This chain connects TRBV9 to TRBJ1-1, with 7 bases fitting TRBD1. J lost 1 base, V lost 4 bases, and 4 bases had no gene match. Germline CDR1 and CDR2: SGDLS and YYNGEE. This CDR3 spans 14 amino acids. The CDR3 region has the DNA TGTGCCAGCAGCCTCCGGGACAGGAACACTGAAGCTTTCTTT. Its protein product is CASSLRDRNTEAFF.

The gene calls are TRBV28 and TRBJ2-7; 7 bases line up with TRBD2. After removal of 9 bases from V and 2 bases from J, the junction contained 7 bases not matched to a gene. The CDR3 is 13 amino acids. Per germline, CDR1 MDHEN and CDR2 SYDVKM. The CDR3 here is CASGREQPYEQYF. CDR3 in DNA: TGTGCCAGTGGGCGGGAGCAACCCTACGAGCAGTACTTC.

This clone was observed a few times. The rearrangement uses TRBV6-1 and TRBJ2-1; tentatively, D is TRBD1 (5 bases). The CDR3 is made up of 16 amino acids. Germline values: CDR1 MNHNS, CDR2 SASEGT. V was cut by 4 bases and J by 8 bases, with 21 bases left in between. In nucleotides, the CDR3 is TGTGCCAGCAGTGCCCGACAGAACCCTCTAGTAGATGAGCAGTTCTTC. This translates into CASSARQNPLVDEQFF.

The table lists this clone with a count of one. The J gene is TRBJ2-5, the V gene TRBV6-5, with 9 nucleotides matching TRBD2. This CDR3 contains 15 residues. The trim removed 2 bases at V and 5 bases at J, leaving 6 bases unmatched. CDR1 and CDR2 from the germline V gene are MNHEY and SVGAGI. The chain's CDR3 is CASSYASGVGETQYF. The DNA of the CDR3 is TGTGCCAGCAGTTACGCTAGCGGGGTGGGGGAGACCCAGTACTTC.

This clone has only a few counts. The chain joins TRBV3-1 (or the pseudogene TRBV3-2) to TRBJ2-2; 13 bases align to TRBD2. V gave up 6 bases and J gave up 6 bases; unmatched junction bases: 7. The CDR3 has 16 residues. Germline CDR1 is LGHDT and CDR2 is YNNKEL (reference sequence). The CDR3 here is CASRIVGLAGAGELFF. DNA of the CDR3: TGTGCCAGCAGAATCGTCGGACTAGCGGGAGCCGGGGAGCTGTTTTTT.

CDR3 DNA: TGTGCCAGCAGTGATCCCGGGACAGGGACCTACGAGCAGTACTTC. This gives the protein CASSDPGTGTYEQYF. The chain links TRBV6-1 to TRBJ2-7; TRBD1 agrees at 9 bases. V trimming: 3 bases; J trimming: 2 bases; junction bases outside the gene matches: 5. Germline V lookup: CDR1 MNHNS, CDR2 SASEGT. The CDR3 consists of 15 residues.

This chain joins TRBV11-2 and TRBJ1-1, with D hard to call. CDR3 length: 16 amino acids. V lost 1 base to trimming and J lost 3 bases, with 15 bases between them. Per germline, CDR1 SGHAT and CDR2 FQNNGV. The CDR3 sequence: CASSLVTAGRHTEAFF. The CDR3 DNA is TGTGCCAGCAGCTTAGTTACGGCGGGGAGACACACTGAAGCTTTCTTT.

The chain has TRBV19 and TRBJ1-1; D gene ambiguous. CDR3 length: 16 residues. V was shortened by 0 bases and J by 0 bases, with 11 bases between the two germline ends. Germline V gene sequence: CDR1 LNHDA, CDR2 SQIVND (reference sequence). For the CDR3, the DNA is TGTGCCAGTAGTATAGACCGCCTAAAGTTGAACACTGAAGCTTTCTTT. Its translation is CASSIDRLKLNTEAFF.

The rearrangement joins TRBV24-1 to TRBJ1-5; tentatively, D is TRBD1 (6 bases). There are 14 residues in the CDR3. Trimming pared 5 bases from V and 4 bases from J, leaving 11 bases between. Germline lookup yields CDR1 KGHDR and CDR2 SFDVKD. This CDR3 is CATSAGGRNQPQHF. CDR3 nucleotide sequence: TGTGCCACCAGTGCGGGGGGCAGAAATCAGCCCCAGCATTTT.

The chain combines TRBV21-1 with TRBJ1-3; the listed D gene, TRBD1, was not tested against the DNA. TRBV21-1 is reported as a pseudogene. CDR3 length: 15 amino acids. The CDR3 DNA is TGTGCCAGCCGGACAGGGGACCTCTCTGGAAACACCATATATTTT. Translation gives CASRTGDLSGNTIYF.

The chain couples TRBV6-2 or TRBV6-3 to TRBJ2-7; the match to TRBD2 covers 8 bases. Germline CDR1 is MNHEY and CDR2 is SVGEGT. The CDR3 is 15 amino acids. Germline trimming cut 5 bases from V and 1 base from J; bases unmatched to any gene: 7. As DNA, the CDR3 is TGTGCCAGCAGTACCCTAGCGGGCCCTTCCTACGAGCAGTACTTC. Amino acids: CASSTLAGPSYEQYF.

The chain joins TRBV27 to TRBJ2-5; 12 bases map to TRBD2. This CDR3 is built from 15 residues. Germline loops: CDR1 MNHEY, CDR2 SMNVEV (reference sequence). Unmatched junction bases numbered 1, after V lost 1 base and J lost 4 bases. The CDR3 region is CASSLLGLAGETQYF. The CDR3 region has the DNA TGTGCCAGCAGTTTATTGGGACTAGCGGGAGAGACCCAGTACTTC.

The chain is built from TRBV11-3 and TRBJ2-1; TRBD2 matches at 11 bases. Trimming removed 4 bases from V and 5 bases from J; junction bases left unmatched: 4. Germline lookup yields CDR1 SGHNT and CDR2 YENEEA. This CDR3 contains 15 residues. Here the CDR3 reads CASSSRTSGHNEQFF. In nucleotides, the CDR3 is TGTGCCAGCAGCTCGCGGACTAGCGGGCACAATGAGCAGTTCTTC. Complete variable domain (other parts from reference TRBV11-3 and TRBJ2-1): EAGVVQSPRYKIIEKKQPVAFWCNPISGHNTLYWYLQNLGQGPELLIRYENEEAVDDSQLPKDRFSAERLKGVDSTLKIQPAELGDSAVYLCASSSRTSGHNEQFFGPGTRLTVL.

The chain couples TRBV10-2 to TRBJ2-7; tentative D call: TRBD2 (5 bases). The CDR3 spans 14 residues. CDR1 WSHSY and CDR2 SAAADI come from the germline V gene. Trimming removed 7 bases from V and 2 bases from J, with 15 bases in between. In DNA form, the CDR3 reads TGCGCCAGCACCACGGAAGCGACTACCTACGAGCAGTACTTC. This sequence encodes CASTTEATTYEQYF.

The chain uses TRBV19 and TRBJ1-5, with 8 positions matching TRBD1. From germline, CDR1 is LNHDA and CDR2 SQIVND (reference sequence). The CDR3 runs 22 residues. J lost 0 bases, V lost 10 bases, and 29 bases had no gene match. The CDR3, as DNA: TGTGCCATTCAATGGCTGGACTCACCAGGACAGGGCCGTGTCCATAGCAATCAGCCCCAGCATTTT. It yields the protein CAIQWLDSPGQGRVHSNQPQHF.

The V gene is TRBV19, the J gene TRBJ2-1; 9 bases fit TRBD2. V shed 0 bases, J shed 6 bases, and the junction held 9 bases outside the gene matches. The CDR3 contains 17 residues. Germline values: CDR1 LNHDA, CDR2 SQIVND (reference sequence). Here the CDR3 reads CASSIDPLAGPPNEQFF. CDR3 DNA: TGTGCCAGTAGTATAGATCCCCTAGCGGGACCCCCCAATGAGCAGTTCTTC. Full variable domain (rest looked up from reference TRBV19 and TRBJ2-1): DGGITQSPKYLFRKEGQNVTLSCEQNLNHDAMYWYRQDPGQGLRLIYYSQIVNDFQKGDIAEGYSVSREKKESFPLTVTSAQKNPTAFYLCASSIDPLAGPPNEQFFGPGTRLTVL.

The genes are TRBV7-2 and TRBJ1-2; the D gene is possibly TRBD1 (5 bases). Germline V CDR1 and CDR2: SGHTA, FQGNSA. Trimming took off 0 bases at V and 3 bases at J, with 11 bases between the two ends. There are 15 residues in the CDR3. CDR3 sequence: CASSLAPTVYYGYTF. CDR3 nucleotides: TGTGCCAGCAGCTTAGCCCCGACAGTCTACTATGGCTACACCTTC.

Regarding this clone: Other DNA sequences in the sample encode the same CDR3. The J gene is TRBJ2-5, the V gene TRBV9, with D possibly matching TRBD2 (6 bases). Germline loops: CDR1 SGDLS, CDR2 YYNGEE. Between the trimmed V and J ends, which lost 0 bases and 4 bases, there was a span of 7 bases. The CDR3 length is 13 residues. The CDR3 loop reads CASSVGGAETQYF. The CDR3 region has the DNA TGTGCCAGCAGCGTAGGCGGGGCAGAGACCCAGTACTTC. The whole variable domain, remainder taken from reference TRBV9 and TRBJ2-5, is DSGVTQTPKHLITATGQRVTLRCSPRSGDLSVYWYQQSLDQGLQFLIQYYNGEERAKGNILERFSAQQFPDLHSELNLSSLELGDSALYFCASSVGGAETQYFGPGTRLLVL.

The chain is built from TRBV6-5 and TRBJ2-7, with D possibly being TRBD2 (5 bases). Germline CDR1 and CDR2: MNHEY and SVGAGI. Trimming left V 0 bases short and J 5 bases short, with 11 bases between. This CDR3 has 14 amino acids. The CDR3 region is CASSYSRGFNEQYF. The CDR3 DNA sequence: TGTGCCAGCAGTTACTCACGGGGATTCAACGAGCAGTACTTC.

Written as DNA, the CDR3 is TGTGCCAGAAGCTTGCACGGGACCCAGTACTTC. Translated: CARSLHGTQYF. The V and J genes are TRBV5-3 and TRBJ2-5; unclear D gene. TRBV5-3 is an open reading frame whose function is uncertain. This CDR3 is built from 11 residues. V shed 1 base and J shed 7 bases, with 5 bases lying between them.

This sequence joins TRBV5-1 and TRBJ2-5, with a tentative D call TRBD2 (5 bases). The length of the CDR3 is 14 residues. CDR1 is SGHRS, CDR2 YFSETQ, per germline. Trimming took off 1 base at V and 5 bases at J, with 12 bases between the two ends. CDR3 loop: CASSLRAGGETQYF. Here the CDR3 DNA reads TGCGCCAGCAGCTTGCGAGCAGGCGGGGAGACCCAGTACTTC. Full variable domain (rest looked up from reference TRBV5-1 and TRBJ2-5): KAGVTQTPRYLIKTRGQQVTLSCSPISGHRSVSWYQQTPGQGLQFLFEYFSETQRNKGNFPGRFSGRQFSNSRSEMNVSTLELGDSALYLCASSLRAGGETQYFGPGTRLLVL.

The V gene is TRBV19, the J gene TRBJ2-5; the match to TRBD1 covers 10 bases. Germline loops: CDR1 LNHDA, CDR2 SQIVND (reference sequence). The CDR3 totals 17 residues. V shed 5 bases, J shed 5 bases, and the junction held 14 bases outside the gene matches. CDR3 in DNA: TGTGCCAGTAGTGGAGGGGACAGGGGCGTACTATGGGAGACCCAGTACTTC. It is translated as CASSGGDRGVLWETQYF.

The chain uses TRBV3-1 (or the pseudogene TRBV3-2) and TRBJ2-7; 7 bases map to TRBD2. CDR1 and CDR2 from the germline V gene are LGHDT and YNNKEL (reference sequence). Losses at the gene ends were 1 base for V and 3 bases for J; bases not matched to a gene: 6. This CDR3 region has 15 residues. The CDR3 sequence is CASSQGEGEGYEQYF. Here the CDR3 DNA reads TGTGCCAGCAGCCAAGGGGAGGGAGAGGGCTACGAGCAGTACTTC.

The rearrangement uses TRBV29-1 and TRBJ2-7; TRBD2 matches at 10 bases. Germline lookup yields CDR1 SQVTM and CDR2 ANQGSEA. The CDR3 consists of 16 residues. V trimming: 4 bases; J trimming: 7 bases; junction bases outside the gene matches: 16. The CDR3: CSVGPGLSGRAWEQYF. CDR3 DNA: TGCAGCGTTGGCCCCGGTTTGAGCGGGAGGGCCTGGGAGCAGTACTTC.

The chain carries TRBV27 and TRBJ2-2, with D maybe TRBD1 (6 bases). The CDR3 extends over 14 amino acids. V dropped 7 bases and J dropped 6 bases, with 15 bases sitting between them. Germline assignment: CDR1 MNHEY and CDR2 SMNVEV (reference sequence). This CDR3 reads CASTRNGGAGELFF. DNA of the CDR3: TGTGCCAGCACTCGAAATGGGGGCGCCGGGGAGCTGTTTTTT.

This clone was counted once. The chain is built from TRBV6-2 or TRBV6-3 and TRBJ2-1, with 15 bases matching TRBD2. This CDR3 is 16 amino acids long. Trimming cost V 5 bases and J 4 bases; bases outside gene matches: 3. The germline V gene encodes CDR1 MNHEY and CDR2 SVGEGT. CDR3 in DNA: TGTGCCAGCAGTCATGGACTAGCGGGAGGGTACAATGAGCAGTTCTTC. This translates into CASSHGLAGGYNEQFF.

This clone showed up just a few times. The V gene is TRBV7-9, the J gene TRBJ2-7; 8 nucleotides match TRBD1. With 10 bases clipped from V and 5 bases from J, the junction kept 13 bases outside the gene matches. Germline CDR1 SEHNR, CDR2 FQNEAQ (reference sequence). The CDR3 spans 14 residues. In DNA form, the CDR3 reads TGTGCCACTGAGGGACAGGACTCTATTGACGAGCAGTACTTC. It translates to CATEGQDSIDEQYF. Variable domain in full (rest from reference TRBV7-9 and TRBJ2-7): DTGVSQNPRHKITKRGQNVTFRCDPISEHNRLYWYRQTLGQGPEFLTYFQNEAQLEKSRLLSDRFSAERPKGSFSTLEIQRTEQGDSAMYLCATEGQDSIDEQYFGPGTRLTVT.